This T cell receptor (beta chain) was sequenced for a study of tumor-infiltrating lymphocytes in oesophageal squamous cell carcinoma. One entry per CDR3 protein, called by TCRdb with MiXCR from the PCR reads. The sample lists just over 20,000 distinct CDR3 sequences, more than 35% occurring once. The sample consisted of esophageal tumor tissue. The origin of this receptor is a male donor with esophageal squamous cell carcinoma.

The CDR3 loop reads CATSKIRTSEQFF. The CDR3 DNA sequence: TGTGCCACCAGCAAAATAAGGACCTCCGAGCAGTTCTTC. This chain links TRBV15 with TRBJ2-1; D not certain. Germline CDR1 LNHNV, CDR2 YYDKDF (reference sequence). V was trimmed by 4 bases and J by 10 bases, leaving 14 bases between them. The CDR3 spans 13 residues.